This T cell receptor beta chain is from a study of blood T cell repertoires in COVID-19. The CDR3 spans 18 residues. Enrolled through a virtual design, the participants were between about 18 and 100 years of age and came from about two dozen US areas. Each participant's cohort was designated according to participant-reported clinical history. The recovered donors of Cohort 3 showed two negative PCRs, clearance, or symptom resolution. In the original analysis: Cell counts per sample came from amplifying reference gene primers. TCRdb keeps only in-frame clones here, not all; method: immunoSEQ multiplex PCR. V, J and clone size are those of that table, while D and trimming were read from the DNA. Of about 150,000 clones in the sample, about 80% are singletons; the top ten hold around 5.5%. This clone was seen at least ten times.

J is TRBJ2-7 and V is TRBV12-1; TRBD2, the table's D call, lacks a check against the DNA. TRBV12-1 is deemed a pseudogene. The sequence was obtained from a woman aged 45-59 years who had recovered from COVID-19. Sequenced material: PBMCs or T cells enriched from blood (not recorded which). Written as DNA, the CDR3 is TGTGCCAGCAGCTTTGAACCGGGACTAGCGGGGGGGCCCCACGAGCAGTACTTC. It translates to CASSFEPGLAGGPHEQYF.